This TCR beta chain emerged from a study of response to subunit inactivated influenza vaccine. General study results and limits: A suggestion made by the authors is that each seasonal influenza vaccination recruits few new T cells.

This CDR3 is 14 amino acids long. V dropped 1 base and J dropped 3 bases, with 10 bases sitting between them. Germline values: CDR1 SQVTM, CDR2 ANQGSEA. At least ten counts were recorded for this clonotype. Antigen specificity is unknown. TCRdb recomputed calls from the RT-PCR reads with MiXCR, one row per CDR3 protein. The sample holds about 520,000 distinct CDR3 sequences, about 25% seen once. Material: CD4+ T cells sorted from PBMCs, obtained more than 4 days after vaccination. The rearrangement links TRBV29-1 to TRBJ2-1; D gene ambiguous. This TCR was recovered from a man aged 50-59 years who received an inactivated influenza vaccine. The chain's CDR3 is CSVEGERLYNEQFF. The DNA of the CDR3 is TGCAGCGTTGAAGGAGAAAGGCTCTACAATGAGCAGTTCTTC.